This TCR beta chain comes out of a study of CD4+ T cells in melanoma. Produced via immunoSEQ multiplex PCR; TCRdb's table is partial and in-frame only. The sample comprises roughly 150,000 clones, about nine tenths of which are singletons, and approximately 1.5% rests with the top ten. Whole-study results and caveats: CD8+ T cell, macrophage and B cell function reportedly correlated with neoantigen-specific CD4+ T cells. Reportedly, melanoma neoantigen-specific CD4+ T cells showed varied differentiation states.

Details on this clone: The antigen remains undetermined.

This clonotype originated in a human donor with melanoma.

The DNA of the CDR3 is TGTGCCAGTCGACAGACCCTCGGGGGCTACACCTTC. The encoded protein is CASRQTLGGYTF. This chain connects TRBV6-5 to TRBJ1-2, with TRBD1 as a possible D gene (5 bases). Germline CDR1 and CDR2: MNHEY and SVGAGI. Trimming removed 9 bases from V and 8 bases from J, with 16 bases in between. The CDR3 loop spans 12 amino acids.